Included here is one T cell receptor beta chain sequence, with context. In this sample, this clonotype turned up a few times. Its antigen target is currently unknown. Base qualities are missing; no much larger clone stands one base away. This sample is part of a study of T-cell memory formation after mild COVID-19 (dated by TCRdb to the early 2020s). In terms of the full investigation: TCR sequence clusters from the two donors were found to be largely donor specific. The cohort comprised two young, previously healthy adult volunteers, one female and one male. Longitudinal TCRalpha and TCRbeta repertoire sequencing tracked T-cell clones expanding and contracting after mild COVID-19 in a couple of donors.

CDR1 and CDR2, looked up from the germline V gene, are KGHSH and LQKENI. The CDR3 sequence holds 16 residues, the cysteine and phenylalanine included. Only the CDR3 part of the read is kept: 48 bases, read in frame from the first base. At the junction V is shortened by 2 bases and J by 0 bases; bases outside the gene matches: 6. On the study overall, not on this receptor specifically: The study covered only two mild cases, and larger cohorts including severe cases with pre-infection samples were considered necessary. SARS-CoV-2 specificity of the second-wave clones peaking on day 37 was not confirmed. Clones that contracted from day 15 to 85 showed balanced CD4/CD8 phenotypes, whereas a second wave of clones that expanded from day 15 to 37 leaned towards CD4+. Contracting CD4+ clones were located mainly in the CM and EM memory subsets, whereas CD8+ clones were found to be enriched in EMRA. Some responding clones were found in pre-infection memory, which suggests that pre-existing cross-reactive memory T cells took part in the SARS-CoV-2 response.

The sample was run on an Illumina NovaSeq 6000. TCRalpha and TCRbeta cDNA libraries were built by 5'RACE with constant-segment primers, adding sample barcodes and unique molecular identifiers. RNA was extracted from every sample with Trizol reagent. The libraries were amplified in two PCR steps, and the second step added a second sample barcode and Illumina TruSeq adapters. Sequencing of libraries was performed on an Illumina NovaSeq with 2 x 150 bp paired-end reads. Per the source publication's procedure: Demultiplexing of reads and collapsing into UMI-guided consensus sequences were performed with migec v1.2.7. Using mixcr v2.1.11, UMI consensuses were aligned to TRA and TRB V and J templates and then assembled into clonotypes. Expanded or contracted clonotypes were those called significant by both edgeR and NoisET, with noise models trained on biological replicates. For edgeR calls, the cutoffs were a false discovery rate-adjusted p below 0.01 and a log2 fold-change threshold of 1. As an exploratory analysis of dynamics, max-normalized trajectories of the 1000 most abundant clonotypes were examined by PCA with hierarchical clustering. Each responding clone was given a CD4 or CD8 phenotype based on the CD4+ and CD8+ repertoires, which had been sequenced separately. TCRdb trimmed the raw reads at Q25, called clones with MiXCR and kept productive beta chains. Each entry merges the rows of one CDR3 protein and shows their most common DNA and genes. The V and J calls follow TCRdb's processing rather than the paper's. Here the sample has about 340,000 distinct CDR3 sequences; 15% occur a single time. The ten most abundant clones make up 20% to 25% of the sample.

PBMCs were isolated by Ficoll-Paque density gradient centrifugation. What was sequenced was PBMCs or a T cell subset sorted from them (not recorded which). The chain uses TRBV18 and TRBJ2-7; TRBD2 aligns with 8 central bases. This receptor was obtained from a man in his late teens or twenties who had mild COVID-19 (a few samples of this study predate the infection). The sample titles of this study are shuffled in the database, so cell type and time point are left out; the donor was told from shared clones. Here the CDR3 is given as CASSPTSGILSYEQYF. The DNA sequence is given as TGTGCCAGCTCACCAACTAGCGGAATCCTCTCCTACGAGCAGTACTTC.